This T cell receptor (beta chain) originates from a study of T-cell memory formation after mild COVID-19. At the level of the study: TCR clusters showed largely donor specificity.

CDR1 and CDR2 from the germline V gene are LGHDT and YNNKEL (reference sequence). The V end lost 3 bases, the J end lost 5 bases, and 14 bases lay between the germline ends. The CDR3 is 14 residues long. TCRdb analysed the 5' RACE reads with MiXCR anew, one entry per CDR3 protein. Of about 210,000 distinct CDR3 sequences in the sample, 8% to 11% were seen once. This clonotype was seen a few times. The clonotype originates from a man aged 18 to 35 who had mild COVID-19 (a few samples of this study predate the infection). Cell type and time point are not known. The sample was PBMCs or a T cell subset sorted from them (not recorded which). This chain connects TRBV3-1 to TRBJ2-7; D is ambiguous. The CDR3 coding sequence is TGTGCCAGCAGCCACCGGTCAAGCAGCCACGAGCAGTACTTC. It codes for CASSHRSSSHEQYF.